Only a few counts were recorded for the clone carrying this T cell receptor (beta chain). Its antigen is not known. Repertoires were generated with immunoSEQ multiplex PCR, while TCRdb's copy carries only in-frame clones and drops some. Counted here are about 49,000 clones, approximately 80% occurring once; the ten biggest clones make up about a third. The CDR3 is 16 amino acids. Germline lookup yields CDR1 SGHVS and CDR2 FNYEAQ. Trimming cost V 2 bases and J 1 base, with 11 bases left between them. Indicated time point: baseline pretreatment blood. Treatment reported: 15 Gy SBRT to primary tumor, nephrectomy 4 weeks later. This sample is drawn from a study of radiation and T cells in renal cell carcinoma. Overall study context: Nephrectomy followed 15 Gy stereotactic body radiation by 4 weeks.

Study-level points and caveats: Pretreatment tumor biopsies were lacking, so baseline clonotypes are unknown. In blood, top tumor clones expanded by 2 weeks, shrinking by 4.

This sample comprised blood, obtained from a patient whose treatment included radiotherapy and nephrectomy. The clonotype was recovered from a woman aged 70-85 years with renal cell carcinoma. The chain links TRBV7-6 to TRBJ2-2; tentative D call: TRBD1 (5 bases). CDR3 protein: CASSLMDQGNTGELFF. The CDR3 DNA reads as TGTGCCAGCAGCTTAATGGACCAGGGGAACACCGGGGAGCTGTTTTTT. The variable domain in full, with the rest retrieved from reference TRBV7-6 and TRBJ2-2, is GAGVSQSPRYKVTKRGQDVALRCDPISGHVSLYWYRQALGQGPEFLTYFNYEAQQDKSGLPNDRFSAERPEGSISTLTIQRTEQRDSAMYRCASSLMDQGNTGELFFGEGSRLTVL.